Shown below are 24 T cell receptor beta chains from a single sample sequenced in a study of T cell responses to AZD1222 COVID-19 vaccine. The data were produced by immunoSEQ multiplex PCR, yet TCRdb's version contains in-frame clones alone and is incomplete. The table records some 140,000 clones, 88% of them present only once. Sequences were derived from peripheral blood, sampled on day 0 of AZD1222 vaccination. The receptors derive from an adult in good health.

The V gene is TRBV7-2, the J gene TRBJ2-1; D remains unclear. The CDR3 loop spans 15 amino acids. Germline lookup yields CDR1 SGHTA and CDR2 FQGNSA. V was trimmed by 0 bases and J by 0 bases, leaving 6 bases between them. The CDR3 is CASSLAAASYNEQFF. DNA for the CDR3: TGTGCCAGCAGCTTAGCGGCAGCCTCCTACAATGAGCAGTTCTTC.

The rearrangement links TRBV6-5 to TRBJ2-3, with TRBD2 matching 9 bases. The ends lost 0 bases at V and 6 bases at J; junction bases unmatched: 4. Looked up from germline, CDR1 is MNHEY and CDR2 is SVGAGI. This CDR3 region has 15 residues. CDR3 in DNA: TGTGCCAGCAGTTACTCCGCGGGGGGGCTGGATACGCAGTATTTT. Encoded protein: CASSYSAGGLDTQYF.

This clone came up a few times. The CDR3 DNA is TGCGCCAGCAGCGGACAGGGGCATGTGACTGAAGCTTTCTTT. Encoded protein: CASSGQGHVTEAFF. The gene calls are TRBV10-2 and TRBJ1-1; 9 bases align to TRBD1. V was pared by 6 bases and J by 5 bases, with 7 bases of the junction left unmatched. Germline loops: CDR1 WSHSY, CDR2 SAAADI. The CDR3 runs 14 residues.

This rearrangement joins TRBV5-1 to TRBJ1-1; D gene unclear. The CDR3 has 17 residues. V lost 1 base and J lost 6, with 22 bases in between. In germline, CDR1 is SGHRS, CDR2 YFSETQ. DNA for the CDR3: TGCGCCAGCAGCTTGTCGGCGGGGAGAAGAGCAACCGCTGAAGCTTTCTTT. It codes for CASSLSAGRRATAEAFF. Filled out from reference TRBV5-1 and TRBJ1-1, the complete variable domain reads KAGVTQTPRYLIKTRGQQVTLSCSPISGHRSVSWYQQTPGQGLQFLFEYFSETQRNKGNFPGRFSGRQFSNSRSEMNVSTLELGDSALYLCASSLSAGRRATAEAFFGQGTRLTVV.

The rearrangement joins TRBV3-1 (or the pseudogene TRBV3-2) to TRBJ2-5; D is unresolved. CDR1 LGHDT and CDR2 YNNKEL come from the germline V gene (reference sequence). V lost 4 bases and J 2 bases, leaving 14 bases between the germline ends. The CDR3 is made up of 15 amino acids. CDR3 nucleotides: TGTGCCAGCAGCCTTACAAGAGGCCTACAAGAGACCCAGTACTTC. It codes for CASSLTRGLQETQYF.

Points on this clone: The junction shows a germline mismatch at one end, possibly a read error. J is TRBJ2-7 and V is TRBV3-1 (or the pseudogene TRBV3-2); D is unresolved. The CDR3 is 12 amino acids. CDR1 is LGHDT and CDR2 is YNNKEL in the germline V gene (reference sequence). The CDR3 coding sequence is TGTGCCAGCACCCAACAAGGGTACGAGCAGTACTTC. It yields the protein CASTQQGYEQYF.

This clone was recorded a few times. This chain links TRBV19 with TRBJ1-6; TRBD1 aligns across 8 bases. The CDR3 length is 14 residues. Germline CDR1 and CDR2: LNHDA and SQIVND (reference sequence). The trim removed 7 bases at V and 9 bases at J, leaving 8 bases unmatched. In nucleotides, the CDR3 is TGTGCCAGTACGGACAGGGCCGCGCTTTCACCCCTCCACTTT. Its protein is CASTDRAALSPLHF. The whole variable domain, filled in from reference TRBV19 and TRBJ1-6, reads DGGITQSPKYLFRKEGQNVTLSCEQNLNHDAMYWYRQDPGQGLRLIYYSQIVNDFQKGDIAEGYSVSREKKESFPLTVTSAQKNPTAFYLCASTDRAALSPLHFGNGTRLTVT.

This chain's CDR3 is CASSSGQGGNQPQHF. CDR3 coding DNA: TGTGCCAGCAGCTCGGGACAGGGCGGCAATCAGCCCCAGCATTTT. This chain links TRBV5-8 with TRBJ1-5, with 9 bases lining up with TRBD1. With 3 bases clipped from V and 2 bases from J, the junction kept 3 bases outside the gene matches. From germline, CDR1 is SGHTS and CDR2 YDEGEE. CDR3 length: 15 amino acids.

This chain uses TRBV12-3 or TRBV12-4 with TRBJ1-2; D call uncertain. V lost 3 bases to trimming and J lost 8 bases, with 10 bases between them. This CDR3 is built from 12 residues. The CDR3 region is CASSFNSGGYTF. The CDR3 nucleotides read TGTGCCAGCAGTTTCAACAGTGGAGGCTACACCTTC.

This chain joins TRBV10-3 and TRBJ2-7, with a weak D call TRBD2 (5 bases). The CDR3 sequence is 13 residues long. V gave up 6 bases and J gave up 0 bases, with 9 bases separating them. Germline V gene data show CDR1 as ENHRY and CDR2 as SYGVKD. CDR3 sequence: CAIRLDSSYEQYF. CDR3 DNA: TGTGCCATCAGACTAGATTCCTCCTACGAGCAGTACTTC.

This chain links TRBV6-5 with TRBJ2-5; D possibly matches TRBD1 or TRBD2 (5 bases each). Germline CDR1 is MNHEY and CDR2 is SVGAGI. The CDR3 totals 14 residues. Trimming stripped 6 bases from V and 3 bases from J, with 14 bases between. CDR3 bases: TGTGCCAGCAGGACCGGGACGATGGAAGAGACCCAGTACTTC. As protein: CASRTGTMEETQYF.

The chain employs TRBV7-2 and TRBJ1-1; no clear D gene. Trimming left V 1 base short and J 1 base short, with 13 bases between. The CDR3 loop spans 16 amino acids. Germline CDR1 SGHTA, CDR2 FQGNSA. The CDR3 DNA is TGTGCCAGCAGCTTAGGACTCGCGAGGAGGAACACTGAAGCTTTCTTT. Translating gives CASSLGLARRNTEAFF.

This clone was observed a few times. This chain joins TRBV10-3 and TRBJ1-6; D call uncertain. CDR3 length: 16 amino acids. CDR1 is ENHRY, CDR2 SYGVKD, per germline. Trimming shortened V by 3 bases and J by 7 bases, and 16 bases separated the two germline ends. CDR3 loop: CAISDGSSRLNSPLHF. DNA of the CDR3: TGTGCCATCAGTGACGGGTCGTCCAGGCTAAATTCACCCCTCCACTTT.

The chain couples TRBV27 to TRBJ1-6; D remains ambiguous. The CDR3 length is 15 residues. Looked up from germline, CDR1 is MNHEY and CDR2 is SMNVEV (reference sequence). The V gene lost 8 bases and the J gene lost 0 bases, with 11 bases spanning the gap. Here the CDR3 DNA reads TGTGCCAGCTCCCTACACCACTCCTATAATTCACCCCTCCACTTT. It is translated as CASSLHHSYNSPLHF.

V usage is TRBV9 and J usage is TRBJ2-1; no clear D gene. Germline V gene data show CDR1 as SGDLS and CDR2 as YYNGEE. The CDR3 runs to 12 residues. Trimming removed 3 bases at V and 10 bases at J, with 11 bases between. The CDR3 region has the DNA TGTGCCAGCAGCGCGACTGATCTAGAGCAGTTCTTC. It is translated as CASSATDLEQFF.

V and J are TRBV7-2 and TRBJ1-1; a possible D gene is TRBD1 (6 bases). Germline V gives CDR1 SGHTA, CDR2 FQGNSA. The length of the CDR3 is 13 residues. Trimming cost V 5 bases and J 5 bases, with 12 bases left between them. The CDR3 loop is CASSNTGWTEAFF. CDR3 nucleotide sequence: TGTGCCAGCAGCAACACAGGGTGGACTGAAGCTTTCTTT.

The genes are TRBV7-2 and TRBJ1-6, with D possibly being TRBD1 (5 bases). The V gene lost 3 bases and the J gene lost 9 bases, with 9 bases spanning the gap. Germline V gene data show CDR1 as SGHTA and CDR2 as FQGNSA. CDR3 size: 13 residues. CDR3 in amino acids: CASSLGTGSPLHF. In DNA, the CDR3 is TGTGCCAGCAGCTTGGGGACTGGTTCACCCCTCCACTTT.

In DNA, the CDR3 is TGTGCCAGCAGCCGCCAAAATATGAACACTGAAGCTTTCTTT. As protein: CASSRQNMNTEAFF. The chain recombines TRBV11-2 with TRBJ1-1, with D unclear. Germline CDR1 reads SGHAT; CDR2 reads FQNNGV. The CDR3 extends over 14 amino acids. V lost 5 bases and J lost 0, with 10 bases in between.

This clone was recorded once. J is TRBJ1-1 and V is TRBV7-9; D is possibly TRBD1 (6 bases). Trimming cost V 5 bases and J 7 bases, with 8 bases left between them. Germline V CDR1 and CDR2: SEHNR, FQNEAQ (reference sequence). The CDR3 is 11 residues long. The CDR3 here is CASSQGIEAFF. In DNA form, the CDR3 reads TGTGCCAGCAGCCAGGGGATTGAAGCTTTCTTT.

The chain employs TRBV2 and TRBJ1-1; D is perhaps TRBD1 (5 bases). CDR3 length equals 14 residues. The germline CDR1 and CDR2 sequences are SNHLY and FYNNEI. V lost 9 bases and J 2 bases, leaving 16 bases between the germline ends. In nucleotides, the CDR3 is TGTGCCAGTAAGGCAGACAGATCTAACACTGAAGCTTTCTTT. As protein: CASKADRSNTEAFF. The full variable domain, completed using reference TRBV2 and TRBJ1-1, is EPEVTQTPSHQVTQMGQEVILRCVPISNHLYFYWYRQILGQKVEFLVSFYNNEISEKSEIFDDQFSVERPDGSNFTLKIRSTKLEDSAMYFCASKADRSNTEAFFGQGTRLTVV.

The rearrangement links TRBV5-5 to TRBJ1-1, with D uncertain. CDR1 is SGHKS, CDR2 YYEKEE, per germline (reference sequence). CDR3 size: 14 residues. Trimming took 2 bases from V and 2 from J, leaving 10 bases between them. CDR3 residues: CASSFSPSNTEAFF. CDR3 nucleotide sequence: TGTGCCAGCAGCTTCAGCCCATCCAACACTGAAGCTTTCTTT.

The chain joins TRBV5-4 to TRBJ2-2; 9 bases line up with TRBD1. V trimming: 7 bases; J trimming: 5 bases; junction bases outside the gene matches: 6. Looked up from germline, CDR1 is SGHNT and CDR2 is YYREEE (reference sequence). This CDR3 contains 14 residues. The CDR3 DNA follows: TGTGCCAGCTCCGGACAGGGGCGGACCGGGGAGCTGTTTTTT. Amino acid sequence: CASSGQGRTGELFF.

This clone was observed a handful of times. J is TRBJ1-1 and V is TRBV10-3; maybe TRBD1 (5 bases). The V gene lost 5 bases and the J gene lost 3 bases, with 19 bases spanning the gap. The CDR3 totals 16 residues. Germline assignment: CDR1 ENHRY and CDR2 SYGVKD. CDR3 sequence: CAISSPGGGGDTEAFF. The CDR3 bases are TGTGCCATCAGTTCCCCCGGGGGAGGTGGGGACACTGAAGCTTTCTTT.

The chain links TRBV7-9 to TRBJ1-2, with D possibly TRBD1 on 6 matching bases. The CDR3 has 13 residues. The V and J ends lost 5 bases and 5 bases respectively, with 12 bases between them. Germline loops: CDR1 SEHNR, CDR2 FQNEAQ (reference sequence). CDR3 sequence reads: CASSPGGGYGYTF. In DNA form, the CDR3 reads TGTGCCAGCAGCCCAGGAGGGGGGTATGGCTACACCTTC.